This T cell receptor beta chain was observed in a study of CD8+ T cells in alopecia areata. Overall study results and limits: The study found TCR sharing across patients less clear than in mice, possibly for HLA reasons. Researchers report lesional scalp, most notably alopecia totalis/universalis, outstripped normal scalp in clonality. The study also sequences resident alphabeta T cells of normal skin in scalp samples.

This clone is medium-sized by share. Antigen: not known. The gene names here belong to mouse. From the germline J gene comes the end of the CDR3, since the read stops 4 residues before it. Extracted RNA was reverse transcribed into cDNA, the sequencing template. Assay: immunoSEQ multiplex PCR; the TCRdb copy retains only in-frame clones and omits some. Captured here are around 3,200 clones, none seen once; the top ten comprise around 38%. The V end lost 5 bases, the J end lost 1 base, and 12 bases lay between the germline ends. The CDR3 is 15 amino acids. Germline values: CDR1 SGHSA, CDR2 FRNQAP. The sequence derives from a C3H/HeJ mouse with alopecia areata. The MHC haplotype of the strain is H2-k. This chain joins TRBV16 and TRBJ2-1; possibly TRBD1 for D (6 bases). Sequenced: lesional skin. The CDR3 protein is CASSPRDINYAEQFF. The DNA read from the CDR3 is TGTGCAAGCAGCCCCCGGGACATAAACTATGCT.